Listed below are T cell receptor beta chains from one sample, sequenced in a study of identical twins. TCRdb itself ran the 5' RACE reads through MiXCR, one entry per CDR3 protein. The data show 640,000 or so distinct CDR3 sequences, around 5.7% seen once. Material for sequencing was naive T cells sorted from blood. These receptors were obtained from a man aged 18-30 years in good health. Both conserved end residues are part of each CDR3. Each record gives: J gene, clone size, V gene, CDR3 length, D gene, CDR3 protein, CDR3 DNA. A D gene is named only where the DNA matches it firmly. The size field is filled for only some rows; it gives once, few, many or a size class.

J: TRBJ2-3; size: few; V: TRBV2; length: 14; D: -; CDR3: CASSEVSGLDTQYF; DNA: TGTGCCAGCAGTGAGGTATCAGGTCTGGATACGCAGTATTTT
J: TRBJ2-3; size: many; V: TRBV14; length: 12; D: -; CDR3: CASSQPTDTQYF; DNA: TGTGCCAGCAGCCAACCAACAGATACGCAGTATTTT
J: TRBJ2-1; size: -; V: TRBV11-2; length: 15; D: TRBD2; CDR3: CASSLGASGFNEQFF; DNA: TGTGCCAGCAGCTTAGGGGCTAGCGGGTTCAATGAGCAGTTCTTC
J: TRBJ2-5; size: once; V: TRBV30; length: 14; D: TRBD1; CDR3: CAWSYPGGQETQYF; DNA: TGTGCCTGGAGTTATCCAGGGGGACAAGAGACCCAGTACTTC
J: TRBJ1-2; size: few; V: TRBV6-1; length: 13; D: -; CDR3: CASSPGSLYGYTF; DNA: TGTGCCAGCAGTCCCGGCAGCCTCTATGGCTACACCTTC
J: TRBJ1-1; size: -; V: TRBV7-9; length: 14; D: -; CDR3: CASSYAQGTSEAFF; DNA: TGTGCCAGCAGCTACGCCCAGGGAACTAGTGAAGCTTTCTTT
J: TRBJ2-1; size: many; V: TRBV29-1; length: 13; D: -; CDR3: CSVGLQGDNEQFF; DNA: TGCAGCGTGGGTCTCCAGGGCGACAATGAGCAGTTCTTC
J: TRBJ2-3; size: many; V: TRBV5-1; length: 16; D: -; CDR3: CASSLDPTFSTDTQYF; DNA: TGCGCCAGCAGCTTGGATCCCACGTTTAGCACAGATACGCAGTATTTT
J: TRBJ2-2; size: many; V: TRBV24-1; length: 15; D: -; CDR3: CATSDYRENTGELFF; DNA: TGTGCCACCAGTGATTATAGGGAGAACACCGGGGAGCTGTTTTTT
J: TRBJ2-7; size: many; V: TRBV7-2; length: 14; D: -; CDR3: CASSLGVSRYEQYF; DNA: TGTGCCAGCAGCTTAGGGGTATCTAGGTACGAGCAGTACTTC
J: TRBJ1-2; size: many; V: TRBV29-1; length: 14; D: -; CDR3: CSVPRTDNNYGYTF; DNA: TGCAGCGTACCCAGGACAGACAATAACTATGGCTACACCTTC
J: TRBJ2-7; size: many; V: TRBV10-3; length: 18; D: TRBD2; CDR3: CAISESSGGSGKYYEQYF; DNA: TGTGCCATCAGTGAGTCGAGTGGGGGTAGCGGGAAATACTACGAGCAGTACTTC
J: TRBJ2-1; size: -; V: TRBV30; length: 15; D: -; CDR3: CAWSVIAGSYNEQFF; DNA: TGTGCCTGGAGTGTAATAGCAGGGTCCTACAATGAGCAGTTCTTC
J: TRBJ2-6; size: -; V: TRBV6-5; length: 12; D: -; CDR3: CGVNSGANVLTF; DNA: TGTGGGGTGAACTCTGGGGCCAACGTCCTGACTTTC
J: TRBJ1-5; size: few; V: TRBV6-5; length: 15; D: -; CDR3: CASSWSGGSDQPQHF; DNA: TGTGCCAGCAGTTGGTCGGGGGGCTCCGATCAGCCCCAGCATTTT
J: TRBJ2-4; size: many; V: TRBV29-1; length: 15; D: TRBD2; CDR3: CSALPGTSAKNIQYF; DNA: TGCAGCGCCCTTCCCGGGACTAGCGCCAAAAACATTCAGTACTTC
J: TRBJ2-7; size: many; V: TRBV5-1; length: 14; D: -; CDR3: CASSLEAGYDEQYF; DNA: TGCGCCAGCAGCTTGGAGGCAGGGTACGACGAGCAGTACTTC
J: TRBJ1-2; size: -; V: TRBV7-9; length: 15; D: -; CDR3: CASSLGPQARYGYTF; DNA: TGTGCCAGCAGCTTAGGTCCGCAGGCCCGCTATGGCTACACCTTC
J: TRBJ2-5; size: many; V: TRBV3-1; length: 15; D: TRBD2; CDR3: CASSQPRLAEETQYF; DNA: TGTGCCAGCAGCCAACCTCGACTAGCAGAAGAGACCCAGTACTTC
J: TRBJ2-5; size: many; V: TRBV20-1; length: 13; D: TRBD2; CDR3: CSARPSGSETQYF; DNA: TGCAGTGCTAGGCCGAGCGGGAGCGAGACCCAGTACTTC
J: TRBJ1-1; size: few; V: TRBV29-1; length: 10; D: -; CDR3: CSVDFTEAFF; DNA: TGCAGCGTTGACTTCACTGAAGCTTTCTTT
J: TRBJ1-2; size: many; V: TRBV4-1; length: 13; D: -; CDR3: CASSQVSGYGYTF; DNA: TGCGCCAGCAGCCAAGTATCCGGGTACGGCTACACCTTC
J: TRBJ2-1; size: many; V: TRBV20-1; length: 14; D: TRBD2; CDR3: CSASGSAGVKEQFF; DNA: TGCAGTGCTAGCGGTTCGGCGGGAGTTAAAGAGCAGTTCTTC
J: TRBJ2-3; size: -; V: TRBV18; length: 15; D: TRBD2; CDR3: CASSPPSGMADTQYF; DNA: TGTGCCAGCTCCCCCCCTAGCGGGATGGCAGATACGCAGTATTTT
J: TRBJ1-2; size: many; V: TRBV20-1; length: 16; D: -; CDR3: CSARDSVQGLNYGYTF; DNA: TGCAGTGCTAGAGATTCCGTCCAGGGGCTTAACTATGGCTACACCTTC
J: TRBJ2-7; size: many; V: TRBV29-1; length: 11; D: -; CDR3: CSVGMGIEQYF; DNA: TGCAGCGTAGGAATGGGAATCGAGCAGTACTTC
J: TRBJ2-3; size: few; V: TRBV28; length: 10; D: -; CDR3: CASLFDTQYF; DNA: TGTGCCAGCTTGTTTGATACGCAGTATTTT
J: TRBJ2-2; size: few; V: TRBV5-1; length: 16; D: -; CDR3: CASSPTQVPYTGELFF; DNA: TGCGCCAGCAGCCCGACACAGGTCCCTTACACCGGGGAGCTGTTTTTT
J: TRBJ2-5; size: few; V: TRBV5-5; length: 16; D: -; CDR3: CASSLVLQGRGETQYF; DNA: TGTGCCAGCAGCTTGGTACTACAGGGGCGGGGGGAGACCCAGTACTTC
J: TRBJ2-7; size: few; V: TRBV7-3; length: 16; D: TRBD1; CDR3: CASSSSGQGVTYEQYF; DNA: TGTGCCAGCAGCTCGTCGGGACAGGGGGTTACCTACGAGCAGTACTTC
J: TRBJ2-2; size: -; V: TRBV6-1; length: 14; D: -; CDR3: CAGSVLLNTGELFF; DNA: TGTGCCGGATCAGTTTTACTCAACACCGGGGAGCTGTTTTTT
J: TRBJ2-1; size: few; V: TRBV7-9; length: 15; D: TRBD2; CDR3: CASNPSGVGYNEQFF; DNA: TGTGCCAGCAACCCAAGCGGGGTTGGGTACAATGAGCAGTTCTTC
J: TRBJ1-2; size: many; V: TRBV5-5; length: 14; D: -; CDR3: CASSFPGGRAGYTF; DNA: TGTGCCAGCAGCTTTCCCGGGGGCAGGGCTGGCTACACCTTC
J: TRBJ1-2; size: -; V: TRBV10-3; length: 14; D: -; CDR3: CAISESGFSGGYTF; DNA: TGTGCCATCAGTGAGTCTGGATTTTCTGGCGGCTACACCTTC
J: TRBJ2-1; size: many; V: TRBV29-1; length: 12; D: -; CDR3: CSVPPRTHEQFF; DNA: TGCAGCGTGCCCCCGAGGACCCATGAGCAGTTCTTC
J: TRBJ2-7; size: -; V: TRBV20-1; length: 17; D: TRBD1; CDR3: CSASPGTGPTRPYEQYF; DNA: TGCAGTGCCAGTCCCGGGACAGGGCCAACTCGTCCCTACGAGCAGTACTTC
J: TRBJ2-7; size: many; V: TRBV15; length: 14; D: TRBD2; CDR3: CATRQSGRPYEQYF; DNA: TGTGCCACCAGACAGAGCGGGAGACCGTACGAGCAGTACTTC
J: TRBJ1-5; size: many; V: TRBV5-5; length: 15; D: -; CDR3: CASSLTGWGNQPQHF; DNA: TGTGCCAGCAGCTTGACGGGCTGGGGAAATCAGCCCCAGCATTTT
J: TRBJ2-5; size: many; V: TRBV12-3/TRBV12-4; length: 19; D: TRBD2; CDR3: CASSLGSSGRAVFSETQYF; DNA: TGTGCCAGCAGTTTAGGTTCTAGCGGGAGGGCCGTTTTTTCGGAGACCCAGTACTTC
J: TRBJ1-1; size: many; V: TRBV12-3/TRBV12-4; length: 17; D: TRBD1; CDR3: CASSPFLVGTGGTEAFF; DNA: TGTGCCAGCAGTCCCTTCCTGGTGGGTACAGGGGGCACTGAAGCTTTCTTT